This T cell receptor (beta chain) was profiled in a study of OX40 agonist ivuxolimab in advanced cancers. This table comes from immunoSEQ multiplex PCR, and its TCRdb copy is limited to in-frame clones, with some not included. This sample yields 8,000 to 9,500 clones, of which around 91% are seen a single time; about 4.2% belongs to the top ten. Sampled blood was obtained at baseline, cycle 4 day 1, and cycle 7 day 1. V trimming: 11 bases; J trimming: 7 bases; junction bases outside the gene matches: 9. Looked up from germline, CDR1 is LNHDA and CDR2 is SQIVND (reference sequence). The CDR3 spans 13 residues.

V and J are TRBV19 and TRBJ1-5; 9 nucleotides align to TRBD1. The sequencing here drew on CD4+ or CD8+ T cells sorted from blood, taken in a trial of the OX40 agonist ivuxolimab. This sequence was found in an adult with an advanced solid tumor such as melanoma, head and neck, liver or kidney cancer. The CDR3 region is CAGGTGSFQPQHF. The CDR3 DNA reads TGTGCCGGCGGGACAGGGTCTTTCCAGCCCCAGCATTTT. The whole variable domain, filled in from reference TRBV19 and TRBJ1-5, reads DGGITQSPKYLFRKEGQNVTLSCEQNLNHDAMYWYRQDPGQGLRLIYYSQIVNDFQKGDIAEGYSVSREKKESFPLTVTSAQKNPTAFYLCAGGTGSFQPQHFGDGTRLSIL.